A selection of T cell receptor beta chains follows, all from one sample in a study of OX40 agonist ivuxolimab in advanced cancers. Data came from immunoSEQ multiplex PCR; TCRdb stores just in-frame clones and leaves some out. The repertoire has about 17,000 clones, 75% to 85% of them found once; the top ten carry 14% to 15%. Material: CD4+ or CD8+ T cells sorted from blood, obtained in a trial of the OX40 agonist ivuxolimab. Source of these receptors: an adult with an advanced solid tumor such as melanoma, head and neck, liver or kidney cancer. CDR3s include the opening cysteine and the closing phenylalanine or tryptophan. A D gene is named only where the DNA matches it firmly. The listing skips clone size in some rows; elsewhere it reads once, few, many or a size class.

>NA|TRBJ2-5|NA|TRBV7-8
TGTGCCAGCAGCCAGAAGGGGTACCAAGAGACCCAGTACTTC
CASSQKGYQETQYF
>NA|TRBJ2-7|NA|TRBV5-4
TGTGCCAGCAGCTCGAGGGGGGTGCGAAGCTACGAGCAGTACTTC
CASSSRGVRSYEQYF
>NA|TRBJ1-1|NA|TRBV6-6
TGTGCCAGCAGACCCCCCAGGGCTGGGAACACTGAAGCTTTCTTT
CASRPPRAGNTEAFF
>NA|TRBJ2-7|NA|TRBV5-5
TGTGCCAGCAGCTTGTTTCAGGGGCGGTACGAGCAGTACTTC
CASSLFQGRYEQYF
>once|TRBJ1-1|NA|TRBV14
TGTGCCAGCAGCCGACAGGTAAACACTGAAGCTTTCTTT
CASSRQVNTEAFF
>large|TRBJ2-5|NA|TRBV6-5
TGTGCCAGCAGTTACTCGGGGGGCCAAGAGACCCAGTACTTC
CASSYSGGQETQYF
>NA|TRBJ2-7|NA|TRBV7-3
TGTGCCAGCACCTCAGTCACTTCCCCCTACGAGCAGTACTTC
CASTSVTSPYEQYF
>NA|TRBJ1-2|NA|TRBV29-1
TGCAGCGTCGACTGGGGAGATGGCTACACCTTC
CSVDWGDGYTF
>once|TRBJ1-2|TRBD1|TRBV10-2
TGCGCCAGCAGTGACGCTGACAGGGGGTTAATCTATGGCTACACCTTC
CASSDADRGLIYGYTF
>NA|TRBJ2-7|TRBD2|TRBV18
TGTGCCAGCTCATCACTAACCGGACTAGCGGGGGGAAGGGGCTACGAGCAGTACTTC
CASSSLTGLAGGRGYEQYF